This T cell receptor beta chain was captured by sequencing in a study of T cells after yellow fever vaccination. Across the study: Each low-cell-number fraction was prepared by means of SMART-Seq v4 Ultra Low Input.

Template-switching 5'RACE yielded the TCR cDNA; a universal primer site and UMIs were added in the process. TCRdb ran MiXCR on the 5' RACE reads and lists one entry per CDR3 protein. This sample yields roughly 300,000 distinct CDR3 sequences, of which around 8.1% are seen a single time; approximately 18% belongs to the top ten. As to this clonotype: Its antigen is currently unknown.

General study points: Though it reached lower strength, the secondary response hit its peak faster, day 5 versus 15. Clonotypes found in both CD4 and CD8 compartments made up a small share.

Specimen: PBMCs, collected around 45 days after the first yellow fever vaccination. This TCR came from a man aged 18-30 years who received the YFV17D yellow fever vaccine.

DNA of the CDR3: TGTGCCAGCAGCCCGTTGGAAAGGGGGGATAATGGCTACACCTTC. As protein: CASSPLERGDNGYTF. This chain links TRBV11-2 with TRBJ1-2; weak D call: TRBD1 (6 bases). V shed 5 bases and J shed 6 bases, with 19 bases lying between them. This CDR3 has 15 amino acids. Germline values: CDR1 SGHAT, CDR2 FQNNGV.